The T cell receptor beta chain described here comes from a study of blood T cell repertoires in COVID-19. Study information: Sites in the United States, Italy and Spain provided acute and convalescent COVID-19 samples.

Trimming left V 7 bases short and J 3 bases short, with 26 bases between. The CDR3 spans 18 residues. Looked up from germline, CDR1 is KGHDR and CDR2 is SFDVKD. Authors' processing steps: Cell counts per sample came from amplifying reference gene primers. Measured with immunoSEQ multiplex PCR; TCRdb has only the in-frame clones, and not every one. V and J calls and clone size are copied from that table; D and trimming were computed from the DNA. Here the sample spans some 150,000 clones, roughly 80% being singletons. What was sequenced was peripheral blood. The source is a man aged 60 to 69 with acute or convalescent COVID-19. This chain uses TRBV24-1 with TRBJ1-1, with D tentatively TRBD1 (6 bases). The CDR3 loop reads CATSDGAPHREWDTEAFF. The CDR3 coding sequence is TGTGCCACCAGCGATGGCGCCCCCCACAGGGAATGGGACACTGAAGCTTTCTTT.